This TCR beta chain was captured by sequencing in a study of blood T cell repertoires in COVID-19. Across the study: Material from acute and convalescent COVID-19 was sourced from the United States, Italy and Spain. Sources were T cells, B-cell-depleted T cells, or PBMCs; the material itself was cDNA or gDNA.

Cohort allocation depended upon clinical history that participants reported. The CDR3 length is 15 residues. In germline, CDR1 is SGHRS, CDR2 YFSETQ. The V end lost 4 bases, the J end lost 1 base, and 15 bases lay between the germline ends. In the study's own analysis: By means of reference gene primer amplification, nucleated cell counts were estimated. The data were produced by immunoSEQ multiplex PCR, yet TCRdb's version contains in-frame clones alone and is incomplete. That table furnishes V, J and clone size, whereas the DNA furnished D and trimming. The sample consists of under 300,000 clones, more than 75% of them appearing once.

The specimen sequenced was PBMCs or T cells enriched from blood (not recorded which). The clonotype originates from a woman aged 60-75 years in a cohort exposed to, infected with or recovered from COVID-19 (not recorded which). The chain is built from TRBV5-1 and TRBJ2-7; no reliable D call. CDR3 nucleotides: TGCGCCAGCAGCGAGACACCTTTCCGATCCTACGAGCAGTACTTC. Its translation: CASSETPFRSYEQYF.